This T cell receptor (beta chain) was documented in a study of regulatory T cells in long-lasting Graves disease (dated by TCRdb to the early 2020s). Study-wide context: Patients with newly diagnosed Graves' disease had been on antithyroid drugs for under 3 months. This study used TCR sequencing and RNA sequencing of peripheral blood to compare persistent Graves' disease patients against newly diagnosed Graves' disease patients. The study was conducted in China and was registered as a clinical trial. A total of 33 samples were covered by TCR sequencing, comprising approximately 13 persistent and 20 or so newly diagnosed Graves' disease patients. General conclusions and limits of the study: Sequencing and analysis were restricted to the TCR beta chain. Preferential use of TRBV28, TRBJ1-2 and TRBJ2-5 was observed in persistent disease, whereas TRBV20-1 and TRBJ2-1 were favored in newly diagnosed disease. Because the primary lesion, thyroid tissue, could not be accessed, the study looked at peripheral blood alone. Persistent Graves' disease patients showed lower TCR Shannon entropy and fewer highly expanded clones than newly diagnosed patients, suggesting clonal expansion. More public clonotypes were shared among persistent patients (roughly 2,900) than among newly diagnosed patients (roughly 1,000). The small sample size was acknowledged by the authors as a limitation that may reduce accuracy.

This clonotype was found a few times. Its antigen has not been determined. Base qualities were left out, and no much larger clone turns up one base away. The time point label on this specimen signifies: newly diagnosed GD, antithyroid drugs for less than 3 months. For both TCR sequencing and RNA sequencing, RNA was extracted from PBMCs in TRIzol. The diagnosis of Graves' disease was made according to American Thyroid Association guidelines. Patients were recruited from an endocrinology department in Xi'an, China. Each patient gave 8.5 to 9.5 milliliters of peripheral blood, collected in an EDTA anticoagulant tube. Ficoll Paque Plus density gradient separation was used to isolate PBMCs, and no further T cell sorting was performed. An Agilent 2100 Bioanalyzer and agarose gel were used to assess RNA quality, and a NanoDrop 2000 was used to measure RNA concentration. Libraries were built with multiplex PCR. Sequencing instrument: Illumina HiSeq 4000. To build TCR beta libraries, CDR3 regions were amplified by Arm-PCR using iRepertoire HTBI primers. Gel purification was performed on PCR products prior to sequencing. The published analysis was carried out like this. Across samples, about 64 TRBV and roughly 15 TRBJ segments were identified and used for gene usage analysis of CDR3 amino acid clonotypes. Filtered high-quality paired reads were merged into contigs using COPE and FqMerger. BLAST was used to align contigs to the IMGT TRBV, TRBD and TRBJ reference genes, and CDR3 was defined following IMGT. Highly expanded clones were defined as clonotypes with a frequency above 0.1%. Shannon entropy was used to measure repertoire diversity, and the Gini coefficient was used to measure V-J evenness. A clonotype found in more than one individual was treated as public. TCRdb reanalyzed the raw reads on its own, using fastp at Q25 for trimming and MiXCR for clone calling, and kept in-frame beta chains. Identical CDR3 proteins give one entry, which carries the most common genes and DNA. TCRdb, rather than the study authors, made the V and J calls. The sample table lists over 500,000 distinct CDR3 sequences, roughly 15% of them with a count of one. The ten largest clones represent around 18% of the sample.

Spanning cysteine to phenylalanine, the CDR3 consists of 14 amino acids. Here the CDR3 DNA is all that survives: 42 bases in frame from base 1. CDR1 and CDR2 are read off the germline V gene as SGHTS and YDEGEE. V is pared back by 2 bases and J by 1 base, with 9 bases lying between the germline termini. These data were also filed under a second study, of T cells in Graves' hyperthyroidism and ophthalmopathy. Per the second study: Stable Graves' hyperthyroidism was defined as the absence of progression to ophthalmopathy over 18 months of follow-up. Hyperthyroidism patients were newly diagnosed, with disease duration under 2 months, and aged 18 to 65 years. Exclusion was applied to patients with uncontrolled infections, other autoimmune diseases, pregnancy or lactation. Diagnoses were established on the basis of clinical symptoms, serum thyroxine and TRAb, thyroid ultrasound, and orbital computed tomography. The first round of RT-PCR for the TCR CDR3 was performed with the HTBI primer set and the Qiagen OneStep RT-PCR kit. Most expanded thyroid clonotypes (frequency above 0.001) were also found in blood, which suggests that blood repertoires may mirror thyroid immune responses. A 13 V-J signature model separated ophthalmopathy from stable hyperthyroidism, with about 90% sensitivity and roughly 82% specificity in cross-validation and 80%/75% in testing. In validation, the model predicted progression to ophthalmopathy with over 65% sensitivity and approximately 74% specificity, a median of about 6.7 months before onset. To identify TCR V-J signatures that set the groups apart, the researchers used a discovery cohort of roughly 100 patients, made up of fewer than 50 with Graves' ophthalmopathy and approximately 57 with stable Graves' hyperthyroidism. Prospective prediction of ophthalmopathy was tested in an independent validation cohort of fewer than 20 hyperthyroidism patients and approximately 17 patients who later progressed to ophthalmopathy. The 75 to 100 discovery patients were randomly divided into training and test sets at a 7:3 ratio. In addition, the study compared T-cell repertoires in thyroid tissue and in blood from six Graves' hyperthyroidism patients. Following sampling, methimazole starting at 30 mg daily was given to hyperthyroidism patients, and high-dose intravenous methylprednisolone was given to ophthalmopathy patients. Libraries were constructed in a second round of multiplex PCR, after which size selection and purification were performed. Sequencing of the libraries was done on an Illumina HiSeq2000 using paired-end 100 bp reads. SOAPnuke was used to process the raw data, throwing out any read that contained adapters or uncalled bases, had a mean Phred below 15, or lacked an exact constant-primer or identifier match. COPE v1.2.5 was used to merge high-quality paired reads, and clonotypes were defined as unique nucleotide sequences. MiTCR v1.1 was used to align the clonotypes against IMGT TRBV, TRBD and TRBJ reference segments. The analysis included only V-J combinations with a frequency above 0.0001, which together covered around 99% of the repertoires. The TCS score was defined as F50 (clonal expansion) divided by E x V (chaos), with BLOSUM62-based TCRdist calculated between CDR3 peptides within each V-J. Welch's t-statistics and random forest reduced approximately 520 V-J features to 10 to 15, which were used in a naive Bayes classifier (R e1071). No statistical method was used to fix the sample size in advance, and group allocation was not hidden from the investigators. According to the paper, TCR Vbeta CDR3 sequencing was carried out on 135 peripheral blood samples, which came from 40 to 45 ophthalmopathy, 70 to 80 hyperthyroidism and 17 progressor patients.

The chain joins TRBV5-8 to TRBJ1-1; a weak D assignment points to TRBD1 (5 bases agree). Material: peripheral blood mononuclear cells (PBMCs), obtained at new diagnosis, from a patient treated with antithyroid drugs. This TCR came from a woman in her thirties with Graves disease. Donor details come from another sample of the same person, matched by shared clones. The nucleotides read TGTGCCAGCAGCTTTCATGGGGGGAACACTGAAGCTTTCTTT. Translated, it reads CASSFHGGNTEAFF.